The following is a T cell receptor (beta chain) sequence with its context. This record comes from a study of blood T cell repertoires in COVID-19. The germline V gene has CDR1 SGHAT and CDR2 FQNNGV. CDR3 size: 14 residues. Clones were sequenced by immunoSEQ multiplex PCR, and TCRdb holds only the in-frame ones, with some missing. The sample lists approximately 220,000 clones, under 90% seen once, with about 2.7% in the top ten. The V call is TRBV11-2, the J call TRBJ2-5; maybe TRBD2 (6 bases). The J call may be faulty, since TRBJ2-7 better matches the DNA end. Sample: peripheral blood. This sequence originates from a woman aged 40 to 50 with active or convalescent COVID-19. CDR3 loop: CASRAEGHLGEQYF. As DNA, the CDR3 is TGTGCCAGCAGGGCGGAGGGGCACCTAGGCGAGCAGTACTTC.